Presented here are 4 T cell receptor beta chains from one specimen sequenced in a study of CD8+ T cells in alopecia areata. CD4+ cells from about 5 patients were sorted into CD25+CD127- cells. cDNA reverse transcribed from extracted RNA served as the sequencing template. Using immunoSEQ multiplex PCR, the repertoire was profiled, and TCRdb retains in-frame clones only, with some absent. Here the sample spans about 37,000 clones, 45% to 70% being singletons. The specimen was CD4+ Tregs sorted from blood. These TCRs come from a human donor with alopecia areata.

V usage is TRBV9 and J usage is TRBJ2-5; TRBD2 aligns across 8 bases. Germline values: CDR1 SGDLS, CDR2 YYNGEE. The V segment lost 0 bases and the J segment 5 bases; nucleotides outside the gene matches: 3. The length of the CDR3 is 14 residues. The CDR3 DNA is TGTGCCAGCAGCGTAGACAGCGGGAGTGAGACCCAGTACTTC. Its protein is CASSVDSGSETQYF.

The V call is TRBV10-3, the J call TRBJ1-2; maybe TRBD1 (6 bases). Germline V gene data show CDR1 as ENHRY and CDR2 as SYGVKD. Trimming removed 10 bases from V and 5 bases from J, with 14 bases in between. CDR3 size: 12 residues. CDR3 region: CATLGQGYGYTF. For the CDR3, the DNA is TGTGCCACCCTCGGGCAGGGGTATGGCTACACCTTC.

This clone was observed a handful of times. The chain couples TRBV7-9 to TRBJ2-7; D not resolved. CDR3 length: 14 residues. CDR1 and CDR2 (germline): SEHNR, FQNEAQ (reference sequence). Between the trimmed V and J ends, which lost 5 bases and 2 bases, there was a span of 13 bases. The chain's CDR3 is CASSRAQSPYEQYF. The CDR3 nucleotides read TGTGCCAGCAGCCGAGCCCAAAGCCCCTACGAGCAGTACTTC.

Only one count was recorded for this clone. V gene TRBV19 combines with J gene TRBJ1-2; D unclear. The V gene lost 3 bases and the J gene lost 9 bases, with 11 bases spanning the gap. The CDR3 spans 12 residues. Germline loops: CDR1 LNHDA, CDR2 SQIVND (reference sequence). CDR3 in amino acids: CASSMIAGSYTF. As DNA, the CDR3 is TGTGCCAGTAGTATGATAGCTGGTAGCTACACCTTC.